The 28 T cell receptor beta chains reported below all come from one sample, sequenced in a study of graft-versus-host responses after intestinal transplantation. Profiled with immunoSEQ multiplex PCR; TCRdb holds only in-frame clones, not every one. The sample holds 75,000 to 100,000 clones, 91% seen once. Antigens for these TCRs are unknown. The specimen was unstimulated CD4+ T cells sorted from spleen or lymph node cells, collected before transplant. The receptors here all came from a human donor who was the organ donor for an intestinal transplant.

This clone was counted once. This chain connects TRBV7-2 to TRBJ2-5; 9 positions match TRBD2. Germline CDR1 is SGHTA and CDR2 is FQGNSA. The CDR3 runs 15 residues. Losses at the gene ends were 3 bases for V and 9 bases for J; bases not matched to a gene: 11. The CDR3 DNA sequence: TGTGCCAGCAGCTTGGGACTAGCAGGGATGGGAGCCCAGTACTTC. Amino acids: CASSLGLAGMGAQYF.

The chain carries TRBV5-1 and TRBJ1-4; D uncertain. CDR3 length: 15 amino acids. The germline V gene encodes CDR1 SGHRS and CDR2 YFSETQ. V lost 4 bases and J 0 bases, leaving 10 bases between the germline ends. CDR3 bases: TGCGCCAGCAGCCCTGGGCCCTCAACTAATGAAAAACTGTTTTTT. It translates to CASSPGPSTNEKLFF.

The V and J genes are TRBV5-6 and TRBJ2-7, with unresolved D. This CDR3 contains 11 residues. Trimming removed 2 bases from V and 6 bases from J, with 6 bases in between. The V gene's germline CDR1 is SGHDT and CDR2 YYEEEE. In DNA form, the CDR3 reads TGTGCCAGCAGCTTTTTGCGCGAGCAGTACTTC. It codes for CASSFLREQYF.

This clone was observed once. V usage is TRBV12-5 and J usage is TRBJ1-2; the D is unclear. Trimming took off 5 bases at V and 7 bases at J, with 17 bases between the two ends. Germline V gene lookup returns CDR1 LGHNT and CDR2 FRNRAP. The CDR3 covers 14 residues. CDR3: CASGPDPAGVGYTF. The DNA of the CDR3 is TGTGCTAGTGGTCCAGACCCAGCCGGGGTTGGCTACACCTTC. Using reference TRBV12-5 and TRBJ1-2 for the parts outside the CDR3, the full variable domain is DARVTQTPRHKVTEMGQEVTMRCQPILGHNTVFWYRQTMMQGLELLAYFRNRAPLDDSGMPKDRFSAEMPDATLATLKIQPSEPRDSAVYFCASGPDPAGVGYTFGSGTRLTVV.

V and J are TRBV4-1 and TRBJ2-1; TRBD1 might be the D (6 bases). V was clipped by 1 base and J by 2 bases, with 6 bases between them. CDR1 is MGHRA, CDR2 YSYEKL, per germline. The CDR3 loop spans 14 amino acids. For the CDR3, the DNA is TGCGCCAGCAGCCAAGGGGGGCCCTACAATGAGCAGTTCTTC. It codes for CASSQGGPYNEQFF.

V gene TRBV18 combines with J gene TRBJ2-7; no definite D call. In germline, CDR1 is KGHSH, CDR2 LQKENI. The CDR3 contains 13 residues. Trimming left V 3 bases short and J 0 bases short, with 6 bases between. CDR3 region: CASSPLSSYEQYF. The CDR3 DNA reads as TGTGCCAGCTCACCCCTCAGCTCCTACGAGCAGTACTTC. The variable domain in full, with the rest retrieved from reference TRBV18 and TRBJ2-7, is NAGVMQNPRHLVRRRGQEARLRCSPMKGHSHVYWYRQLPEEGLKFMVYLQKENIIDESGMPKERFSAEFPKEGPSILRIQQVVRGDSAAYFCASSPLSSYEQYFGPGTRLTVT.

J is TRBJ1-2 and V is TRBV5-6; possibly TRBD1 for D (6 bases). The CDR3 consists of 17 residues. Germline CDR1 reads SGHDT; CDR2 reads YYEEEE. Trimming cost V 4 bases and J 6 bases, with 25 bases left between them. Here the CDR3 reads CASSAINRVGGSHGYTF. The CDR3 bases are TGTGCCAGCAGCGCGATCAACAGGGTGGGCGGGAGTCATGGCTACACCTTC. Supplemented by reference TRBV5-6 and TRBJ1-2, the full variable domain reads DAGVTQSPTHLIKTRGQQVTLRCSPKSGHDTVSWYQQALGQGPQFIFQYYEEEERQRGNFPDRFSGHQFPNYSSELNVNALLLGDSALYLCASSAINRVGGSHGYTFGSGTRLTVV.

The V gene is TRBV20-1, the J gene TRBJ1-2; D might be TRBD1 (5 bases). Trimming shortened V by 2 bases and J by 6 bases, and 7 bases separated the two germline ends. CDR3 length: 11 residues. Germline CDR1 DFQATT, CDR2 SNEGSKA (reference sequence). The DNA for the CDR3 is TGCAGTGCTAGAAAGGACAATGGCTACACCTTC. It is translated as CSARKDNGYTF.

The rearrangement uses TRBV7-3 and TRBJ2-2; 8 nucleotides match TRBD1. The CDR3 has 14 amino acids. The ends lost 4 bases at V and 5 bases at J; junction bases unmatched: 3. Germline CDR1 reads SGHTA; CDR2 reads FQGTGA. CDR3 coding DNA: TGTGCCAGCAGCTCAGGGGGCGGAACCGGGGAGCTGTTTTTT. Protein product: CASSSGGGTGELFF.

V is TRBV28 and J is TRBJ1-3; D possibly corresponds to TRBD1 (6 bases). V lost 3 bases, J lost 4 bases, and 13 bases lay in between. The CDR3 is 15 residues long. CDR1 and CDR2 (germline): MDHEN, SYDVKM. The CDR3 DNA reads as TGTGCCAGCAGTTTCCGGGGACAATTGGGAAACACCATATATTTT. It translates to CASSFRGQLGNTIYF.

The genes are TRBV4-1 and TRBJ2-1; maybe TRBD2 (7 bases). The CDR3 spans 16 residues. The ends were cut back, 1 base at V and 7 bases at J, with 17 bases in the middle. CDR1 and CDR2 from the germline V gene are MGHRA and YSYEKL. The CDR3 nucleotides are TGCGCCAGCAGCCAAGGCCCGAGGGGGGGAACGAATGAGCAGTTCTTC. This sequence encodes CASSQGPRGGTNEQFF.

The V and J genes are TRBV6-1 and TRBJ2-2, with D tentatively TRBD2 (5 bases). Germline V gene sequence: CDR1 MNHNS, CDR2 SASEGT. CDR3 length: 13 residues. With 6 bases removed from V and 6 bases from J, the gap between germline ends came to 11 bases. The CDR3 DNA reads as TGTGCCAGCAGGCCTGAGAGGGCCGGGGAGCTGTTTTTT. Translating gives CASRPERAGELFF.

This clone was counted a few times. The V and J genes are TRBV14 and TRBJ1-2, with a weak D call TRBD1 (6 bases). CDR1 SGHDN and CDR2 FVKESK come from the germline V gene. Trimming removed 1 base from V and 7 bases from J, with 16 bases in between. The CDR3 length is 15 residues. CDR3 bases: TGTGCCAGCAGCCAAGTCTCCCCCAGGGGCGGTGGCTACACCTTC. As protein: CASSQVSPRGGGYTF.

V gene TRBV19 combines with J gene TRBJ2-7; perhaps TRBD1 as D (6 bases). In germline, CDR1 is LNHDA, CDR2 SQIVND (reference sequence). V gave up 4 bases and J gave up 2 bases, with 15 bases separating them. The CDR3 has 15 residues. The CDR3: CASSTYRVPTYEQYF. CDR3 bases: TGTGCCAGTAGTACCTACAGGGTCCCTACCTACGAGCAGTACTTC.

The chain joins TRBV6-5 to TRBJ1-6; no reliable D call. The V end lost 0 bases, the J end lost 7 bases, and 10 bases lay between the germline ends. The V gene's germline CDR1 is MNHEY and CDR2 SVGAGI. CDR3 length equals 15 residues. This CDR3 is CASSYSEGSNSPLHF. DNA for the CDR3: TGTGCCAGCAGTTACTCTGAAGGGAGCAATTCACCCCTCCACTTT.

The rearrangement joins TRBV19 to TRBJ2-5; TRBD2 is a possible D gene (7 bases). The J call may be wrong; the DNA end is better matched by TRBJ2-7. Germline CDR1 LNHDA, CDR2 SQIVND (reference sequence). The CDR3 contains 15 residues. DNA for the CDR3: TGTGCCAGTAGTACCACCCGTGGGGGGGCTTACGAGCAGTACTTC. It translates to CASSTTRGGAYEQYF.

This chain's CDR3 is CAWSVKRGRGYTF. The DNA of the CDR3 is TGTGCCTGGAGTGTTAAAAGGGGAAGGGGCTACACCTTC. The chain recombines TRBV30 with TRBJ1-2; weak D call: TRBD1 (5 bases). The CDR3 is 13 residues long. Germline loops: CDR1 GTSNPN, CDR2 SVGIG (reference sequence). V was trimmed by 0 bases and J by 8 bases, leaving 13 bases between them.

Here the CDR3 DNA reads TGCGCCAGCAGCCAAGAGGTTGGGGCTAGGACCTACGAGCAGTACTTC. Amino acids: CASSQEVGARTYEQYF. V gene TRBV4-1 combines with J gene TRBJ2-7, with D perhaps TRBD1 (5 bases). Trimming left V 0 bases short and J 2 bases short, with 14 bases between. The CDR3 covers 16 residues. The germline gives CDR1 MGHRA, CDR2 YSYEKL.

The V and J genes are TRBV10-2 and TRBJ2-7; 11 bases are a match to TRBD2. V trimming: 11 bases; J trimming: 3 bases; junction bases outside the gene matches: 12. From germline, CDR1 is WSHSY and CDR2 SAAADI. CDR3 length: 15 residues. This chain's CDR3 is CAAQGSTSGDYEQYF. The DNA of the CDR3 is TGCGCCGCCCAGGGGTCGACTAGCGGGGACTACGAGCAGTACTTC.

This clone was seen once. The CDR3 coding sequence is TGTGCCAGCAGTTTAAGTTTCCTTTTGAGTGGCTACACCTTC. This sequence encodes CASSLSFLLSGYTF. The chain is built from TRBV28 and TRBJ1-2; D uncertain. The CDR3 extends over 14 amino acids. Germline CDR1 is MDHEN and CDR2 is SYDVKM. The V end was cut by 2 bases, the J end by 7 bases, with 14 bases between.

The CDR3 spells CASSFGGASTGELFF. The CDR3 bases are TGTGCCAGCAGTTTCGGGGGGGCCAGCACCGGGGAGCTGTTTTTT. J is TRBJ2-2 and V is TRBV6-5; 8 bases align to TRBD2. CDR3 length equals 15 residues. After removal of 4 bases from V and 4 bases from J, the junction contained 5 bases not matched to a gene. Germline CDR1 and CDR2: MNHEY and SVGAGI.

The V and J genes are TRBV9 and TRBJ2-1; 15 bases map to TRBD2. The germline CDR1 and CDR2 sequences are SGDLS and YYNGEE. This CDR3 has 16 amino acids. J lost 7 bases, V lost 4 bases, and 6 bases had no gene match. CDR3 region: CASSRYGLAGGNEQFF. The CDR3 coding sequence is TGTGCCAGCAGCCGCTACGGACTAGCGGGGGGGAATGAGCAGTTCTTC.

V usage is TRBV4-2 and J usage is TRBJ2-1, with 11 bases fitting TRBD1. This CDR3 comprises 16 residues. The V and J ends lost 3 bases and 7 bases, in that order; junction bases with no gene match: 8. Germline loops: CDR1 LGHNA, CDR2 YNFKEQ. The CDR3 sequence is CASSHLRTGGGNEQFF. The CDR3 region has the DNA TGTGCCAGCAGCCACCTACGGACAGGGGGCGGGAATGAGCAGTTCTTC.

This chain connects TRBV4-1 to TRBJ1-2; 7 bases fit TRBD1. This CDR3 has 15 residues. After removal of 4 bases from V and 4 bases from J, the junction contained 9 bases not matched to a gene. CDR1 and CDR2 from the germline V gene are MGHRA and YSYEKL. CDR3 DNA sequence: TGCGCCAGCAGCCGAGTACAGGGGAATGCCTATGGCTACACCTTC. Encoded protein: CASSRVQGNAYGYTF.

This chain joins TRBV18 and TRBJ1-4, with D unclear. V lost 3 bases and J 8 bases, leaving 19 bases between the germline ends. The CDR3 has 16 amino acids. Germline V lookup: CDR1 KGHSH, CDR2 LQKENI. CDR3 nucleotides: TGTGCCAGCTCACCGCTCCACAGTGCCGATAGGGAAAAACTGTTTTTT. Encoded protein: CASSPLHSADREKLFF.

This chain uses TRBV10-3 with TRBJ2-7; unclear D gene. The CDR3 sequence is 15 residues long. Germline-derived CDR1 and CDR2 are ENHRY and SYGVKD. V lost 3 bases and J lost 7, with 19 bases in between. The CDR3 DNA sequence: TGTGCCATCAGTGAAACAGCAGCTCCGAGTGGGGAGCAGTACTTC. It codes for CAISETAAPSGEQYF.

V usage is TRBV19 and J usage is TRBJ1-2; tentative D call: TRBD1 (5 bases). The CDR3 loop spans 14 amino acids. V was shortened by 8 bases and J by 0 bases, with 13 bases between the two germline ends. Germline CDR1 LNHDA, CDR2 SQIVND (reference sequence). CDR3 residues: CASGGRTTNYGYTF. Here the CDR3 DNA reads TGTGCCAGTGGGGGGAGGACTACTAACTATGGCTACACCTTC.

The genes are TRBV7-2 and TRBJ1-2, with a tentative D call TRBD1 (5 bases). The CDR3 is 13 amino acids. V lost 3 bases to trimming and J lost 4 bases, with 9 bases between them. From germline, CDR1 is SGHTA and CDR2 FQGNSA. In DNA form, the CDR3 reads TGTGCCAGCAGCTTGGGCCAGGGCTATGGCTACACCTTC. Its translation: CASSLGQGYGYTF. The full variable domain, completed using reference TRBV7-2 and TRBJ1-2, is GAGVSQSPSNKVTEKGKDVELRCDPISGHTALYWYRQSLGQGLEFLIYFQGNSAPDKSGLPSDRFSAERTGGSVSTLTIQRTQQEDSAVYLCASSLGQGYGYTFGSGTRLTVV.